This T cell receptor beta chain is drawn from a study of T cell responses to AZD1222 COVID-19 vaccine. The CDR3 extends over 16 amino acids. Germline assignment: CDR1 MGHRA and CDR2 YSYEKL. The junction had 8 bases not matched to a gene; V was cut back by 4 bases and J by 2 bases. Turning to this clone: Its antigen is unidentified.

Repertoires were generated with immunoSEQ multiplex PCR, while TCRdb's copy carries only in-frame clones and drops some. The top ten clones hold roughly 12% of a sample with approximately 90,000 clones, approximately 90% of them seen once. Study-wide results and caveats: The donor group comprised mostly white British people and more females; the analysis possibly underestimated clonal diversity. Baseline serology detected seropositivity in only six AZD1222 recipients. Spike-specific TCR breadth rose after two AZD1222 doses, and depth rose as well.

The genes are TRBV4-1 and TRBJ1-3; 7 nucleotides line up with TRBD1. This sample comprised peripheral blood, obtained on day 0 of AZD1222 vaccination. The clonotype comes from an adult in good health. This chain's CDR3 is CASSLKGQVAGNTIYF. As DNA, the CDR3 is TGCGCCAGCAGCCTCAAAGGACAGGTGGCTGGAAACACCATATATTTT.